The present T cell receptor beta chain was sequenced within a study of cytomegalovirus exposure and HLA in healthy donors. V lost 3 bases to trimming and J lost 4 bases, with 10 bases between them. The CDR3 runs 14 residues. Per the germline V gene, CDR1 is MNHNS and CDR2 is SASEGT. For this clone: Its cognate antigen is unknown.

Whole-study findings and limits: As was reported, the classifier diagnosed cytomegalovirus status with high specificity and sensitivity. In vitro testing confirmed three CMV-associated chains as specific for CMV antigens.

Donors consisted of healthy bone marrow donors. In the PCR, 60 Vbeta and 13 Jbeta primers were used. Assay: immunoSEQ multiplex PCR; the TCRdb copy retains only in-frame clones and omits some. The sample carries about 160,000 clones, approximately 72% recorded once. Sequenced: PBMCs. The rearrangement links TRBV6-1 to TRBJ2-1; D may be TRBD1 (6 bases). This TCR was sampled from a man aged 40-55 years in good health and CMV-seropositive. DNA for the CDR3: TGTGCCAGCAGTGAGGCAGGACAGTACAATGAGCAGTTCTTC. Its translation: CASSEAGQYNEQFF.